Following are 19 T cell receptor beta chains from one sample sequenced in a study of blood T cells in healthy people across ages. PCR was performed a second time for roughly 7 to 11 cycles using a sample-barcoded 5' primer and a J-beta primer mix. TCRdb analysed the 5' RACE reads with MiXCR anew, one entry per CDR3 protein. Of 920,000 or so distinct CDR3 sequences listed, around 45% are singletons. Sequencing was performed on blood. The source is a woman aged 55 to 70 in good health.

The V call is TRBV6-5, the J call TRBJ2-3; D is ambiguous. CDR1 and CDR2 from the germline V gene are MNHEY and SVGAGI. V was cut by 0 bases and J by 2 bases, with 9 bases left in between. The CDR3 runs 15 residues. The CDR3: CASSYSWASTDTQYF. DNA for the CDR3: TGTGCCAGCAGTTACTCGTGGGCCTCCACAGATACGCAGTATTTT.

This clonotype was recorded only once. The chain uses TRBV9 and TRBJ2-7; TRBD1 matches at 7 bases. CDR1 is SGDLS, CDR2 YYNGEE, per germline. The trim removed 2 bases at V and 3 bases at J, leaving 8 bases unmatched. The CDR3 consists of 15 residues. In DNA form, the CDR3 reads TGTGCCAGCAGCGTTTCCTGGGCAGGGGGCTACGAGCAGTACTTC. The encoded protein is CASSVSWAGGYEQYF. Together with reference TRBV9 and TRBJ2-7, the CDR3 gives the full variable domain: DSGVTQTPKHLITATGQRVTLRCSPRSGDLSVYWYQQSLDQGLQFLIQYYNGEERAKGNILERFSAQQFPDLHSELNLSSLELGDSALYFCASSVSWAGGYEQYFGPGTRLTVT.

This clonotype has more than one count but fewer than ten. The CDR3 region has the DNA TGTGCCAGCAGTGAAGCTCCGGGACTGGATACGCAGTATTTT. This sequence encodes CASSEAPGLDTQYF. V is TRBV6-1 and J is TRBJ2-3, with D maybe TRBD2 (6 bases). CDR1 and CDR2 (germline): MNHNS, SASEGT. Trimming shortened V by 0 bases and J by 6 bases, and 10 bases separated the two germline ends. The CDR3 has 14 amino acids.

This clonotype was recorded a few times. The rearrangement joins TRBV10-2 to TRBJ2-7, with D unclear. The germline CDR1 and CDR2 sequences are WSHSY and SAAADI. With 4 bases removed from V and 6 bases from J, the gap between germline ends came to 16 bases. CDR3 length equals 14 residues. The chain's CDR3 is CASSGGHRPPEQYF. For the CDR3, the DNA is TGCGCCAGCAGTGGCGGCCACCGCCCCCCCGAGCAGTACTTC.

V and J are TRBV28 and TRBJ2-4; D is perhaps TRBD1 (6 bases). The J call may not be correct, given that the DNA end is closer to TRBJ2-7. The CDR3 extends over 14 amino acids. The germline gives CDR1 MDHEN, CDR2 SYDVKM. This CDR3 reads CASSLLGAFYEQYF. CDR3 coding DNA: TGTGCCAGCAGTTTGTTGGGGGCCTTCTACGAGCAGTACTTC.

This clonotype appeared a few times. The chain combines TRBV29-1 with TRBJ2-1; 10 bases line up with TRBD1. V lost 4 bases and J lost 4; bases outside the gene matches: 1. In germline, CDR1 is SQVTM, CDR2 ANQGSEA. CDR3 length: 13 amino acids. The CDR3 DNA follows: TGCAGCGTTGGACAGGGGGCTTACAATGAGCAGTTCTTC. Its protein is CSVGQGAYNEQFF.

This sequence joins TRBV18 and TRBJ2-7, with 7 bases that match TRBD1. Germline V gene lookup returns CDR1 KGHSH and CDR2 LQKENI. This CDR3 is 14 amino acids long. V was pared by 4 bases and J by 3 bases, with 6 bases of the junction left unmatched. The CDR3 loop reads CASSLTQGDYEQYF. CDR3 in DNA: TGTGCCAGCTCACTTACTCAGGGGGACTACGAGCAGTACTTC. Full variable domain (outside the CDR3, taken from reference TRBV18 and TRBJ2-7): NAGVMQNPRHLVRRRGQEARLRCSPMKGHSHVYWYRQLPEEGLKFMVYLQKENIIDESGMPKERFSAEFPKEGPSILRIQQVVRGDSAAYFCASSLTQGDYEQYFGPGTRLTVT.

V and J are TRBV7-2 and TRBJ2-5; 8 nucleotides match TRBD2. This CDR3 is 17 amino acids long. Germline loops: CDR1 SGHTA, CDR2 FQGNSA. J was trimmed by 11 bases and V by 5 bases; bases with no gene match: 22. As DNA, the CDR3 is TGTGCCAGCAGCCCCCCGTCACTAGCGGACCACTACAAGGAGCAGTACTTC. The encoded protein is CASSPPSLADHYKEQYF.

Details on this clonotype: One junction end disagrees with the germline gene, perhaps due to a read error. The chain has TRBV13 and TRBJ1-2; D uncertain. CDR1 and CDR2 from the germline V gene are PRHDT and FYEKMQ (reference sequence). The CDR3 has 13 amino acids. The CDR3 DNA follows: TGTGCCAGCAGCCCCCGGGGAGACTATGGCCACACCTTC. It encodes CASSPRGDYGHTF. Complete variable domain (other parts from reference TRBV13 and TRBJ1-2): AAGVIQSPRHLIKEKRETATLKCYPIPRHDTVYWYQQGPGQDPQFLISFYEKMQSDKGSIPDRFSAQQFSDYHSELNMSSLELGDSALYFCASSPRGDYGHTFGSGTRLTVV.

J is TRBJ1-1 and V is TRBV18; tentatively, D is TRBD1 (5 bases). This CDR3 has 12 residues. V was cut by 3 bases and J by 6 bases, with 8 bases left in between. CDR1 is KGHSH, CDR2 LQKENI, per germline. The CDR3 loop reads CASSPGRPEAFF. The CDR3 nucleotides are TGTGCCAGCTCACCGGGACGCCCTGAAGCTTTCTTT.

The chain carries TRBV10-3 and TRBJ2-7; a weak D match, TRBD1 (5 bases). CDR3 length: 15 amino acids. V shed 2 bases and J shed 0 bases, with 11 bases lying between them. Per the germline V gene, CDR1 is ENHRY and CDR2 is SYGVKD. Here the CDR3 reads CAISERDSFSYEQYF. DNA for the CDR3: TGTGCCATCAGTGAGAGAGACAGCTTCTCCTACGAGCAGTACTTC.

The rearrangement links TRBV7-3 to TRBJ2-1, with a possible D match to TRBD2 (5 bases). Germline V gives CDR1 SGHTA, CDR2 FQGTGA. CDR3 size: 13 residues. The V end lost 5 bases, the J end lost 7 bases, and 12 bases lay between the germline ends. CDR3 loop: CASSEELGNEQFF. DNA for the CDR3: TGTGCCAGCAGCGAGGAACTAGGGAATGAGCAGTTCTTC.

The rearrangement uses TRBV6-6 and TRBJ2-5; a weak D match, TRBD2 (5 bases). The CDR3 runs 14 residues. Germline assignment: CDR1 MNHNY and CDR2 SVGAGI (reference sequence). Trimming stripped 6 bases from V and 8 bases from J, with 19 bases between. The DNA of the CDR3 is TGTGCCAGCAGCCCCGAGGGAGTTAAGAGAACCCAGTACTTC. This codes for CASSPEGVKRTQYF.

This sequence joins TRBV30 and TRBJ2-1; D is ambiguous. V was shortened by 2 bases and J by 7 bases, with 18 bases between the two germline ends. The CDR3 covers 15 residues. Germline CDR1 GTSNPN, CDR2 SVGIG (reference sequence). CDR3 sequence reads: CAWSSSRLVGNEQFF. The CDR3 nucleotides read TGTGCCTGGAGTTCCTCGCGTCTAGTGGGTAATGAGCAGTTCTTC.

As regards this clonotype: The junction departs from germline at one end; a sequencing error may be responsible. The chain links TRBV3-1 to TRBJ2-1; tentative D call: TRBD2 (5 bases). CDR1 is LGHDT, CDR2 YNNKEL, per germline (reference sequence). The CDR3 length is 13 residues. DNA of the CDR3: TGTACCAGCAGCCGCACTAGGAACAATGAGCAGTTCTTC. Translating it yields CTSSRTRNNEQFF.

This clonotype appeared a few times. The CDR3 DNA reads as TGCAGCGTTGAGCCGTTGGCAGGGGCAGGGGAGCAGTACTTC. Residues: CSVEPLAGAGEQYF. The V call is TRBV29-1, the J call TRBJ2-7; maybe TRBD1 (6 bases). CDR3 length: 14 residues. Between the trimmed V and J ends, which lost 3 bases and 7 bases, there was a span of 19 bases. The germline V gene has CDR1 SQVTM and CDR2 ANQGSEA.

The chain carries TRBV6-5 and TRBJ2-1; weak D call: TRBD2 (5 bases). The CDR3 is made up of 15 amino acids. V shed 11 bases and J shed 3 bases, with 20 bases lying between them. Germline V CDR1 and CDR2: MNHEY, SVGAGI. DNA of the CDR3: TGTGCCTCCCGGGTGGTGGCGGGCGTCTACAATGAGCAGTTCTTC. As protein: CASRVVAGVYNEQFF.

The CDR3 loop is CASSELGLPPWNEQYF. CDR3 DNA sequence: TGTGCCAGCAGTGAACTGGGACTACCGCCTTGGAATGAGCAGTACTTC. The chain recombines TRBV25-1 with TRBJ2-5, with 7 positions matching TRBD2. The length of the CDR3 is 16 residues. Germline V CDR1 and CDR2: MGHDK, SYGVNS. With V trimmed by 2 bases and J by 11 bases, 17 bases remained unmatched.

As to this clonotype: A read error may produce the germline difference seen at one junction end. This sequence joins TRBV29-1 and TRBJ2-1; D is possibly TRBD1 or TRBD2 (6 bases each). The CDR3 length is 14 residues. From germline, CDR1 is SQVTM and CDR2 ANQGSEA. This chain's CDR3 is CSALDGGTYNELFF. CDR3 bases: TGCAGCGCCCTGGACGGGGGCACTTACAATGAGCTGTTCTTC.